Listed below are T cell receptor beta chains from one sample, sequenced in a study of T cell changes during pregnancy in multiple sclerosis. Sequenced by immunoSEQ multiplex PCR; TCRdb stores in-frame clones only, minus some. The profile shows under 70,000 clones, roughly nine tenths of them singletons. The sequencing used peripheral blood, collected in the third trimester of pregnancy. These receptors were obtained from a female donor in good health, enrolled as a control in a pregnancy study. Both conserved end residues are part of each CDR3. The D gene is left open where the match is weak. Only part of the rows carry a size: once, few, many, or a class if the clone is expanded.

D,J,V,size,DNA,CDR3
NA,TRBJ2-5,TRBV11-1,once,TGTGCCAGCAGCCCGGGGTCGGAGACCCAGTACTTC,CASSPGSETQYF
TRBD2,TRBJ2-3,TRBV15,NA,TGTGCCACCAGCAGAGATAAAAGGCCTAGCGGGGGCACAGATACGCAGTATTTT,CATSRDKRPSGGTDTQYF
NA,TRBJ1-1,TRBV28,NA,TGTGCCAGCAGTTTATGGGGGAGTAAGACTGAAGCTTTCTTT,CASSLWGSKTEAFF
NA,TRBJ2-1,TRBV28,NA,TGTGCCAGCAGTCTTCGACAGGTCCGGGCCAATGAGCAGTTCTTC,CASSLRQVRANEQFF
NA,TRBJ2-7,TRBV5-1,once,TGCGCCAGCAGCTCGAGGGTGCGCTCCTACGAGCAGTACTTC,CASSSRVRSYEQYF
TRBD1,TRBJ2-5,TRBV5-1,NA,TGCGCCAGCAGCTCCTCGGGACAGCTCCAAGAGACCCAGTACTTC,CASSSSGQLQETQYF
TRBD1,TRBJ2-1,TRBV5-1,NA,TGCGCCAGCAGCCCGGAGACAGGGATAGATGAGCAGTTCTTC,CASSPETGIDEQFF
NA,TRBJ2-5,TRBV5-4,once,TGTGCCAGCAGCTCACAGCCAGGGGAGACCCAGTACTTC,CASSSQPGETQYF
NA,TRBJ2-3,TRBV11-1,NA,TGTGCCAGCAGTTCCGGGAATAATGATCCAGATACGCAGTATTTT,CASSSGNNDPDTQYF
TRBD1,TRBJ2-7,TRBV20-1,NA,TGCAGTGCCAAGACAGGGCGCGAGCAGTACTTC,CSAKTGREQYF
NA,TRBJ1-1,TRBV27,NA,TGTGCCAGCAGTTCCCAACAGAACACTGAAGCTTTCTTT,CASSSQQNTEAFF
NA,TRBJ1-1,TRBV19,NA,TGTGCCAGTAGTATTTGGGGGGTCACTGAAGCTTTCTTT,CASSIWGVTEAFF
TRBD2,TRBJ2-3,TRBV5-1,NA,TGCGCCAGCAGCTTTCCCTATCCTAGCGGGAGTGGCACAGATACGCAGTATTTT,CASSFPYPSGSGTDTQYF
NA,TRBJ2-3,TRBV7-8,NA,TGTGCCAGCAGCTTACCAGGAGATACGCAGTATTTT,CASSLPGDTQYF
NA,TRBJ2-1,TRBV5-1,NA,TGCGCCAGCAGGGACCAAGGGGTTCAGTTCTTC,CASRDQGVQFF
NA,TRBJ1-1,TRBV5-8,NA,TGTGCCAGCAGCTTGGCCGCAGGGTGGACTGAAGCTTTCTTT,CASSLAAGWTEAFF
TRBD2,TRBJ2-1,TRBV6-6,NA,TGTGCCAGCAGTTCACTAGCGGGATTGGGAAATGAGCAGTTCTTC,CASSSLAGLGNEQFF
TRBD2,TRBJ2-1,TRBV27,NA,TGTGCCAGCAGTCCGGGGGGACTAGCTTCAGAGGGCAATGAGCAGTTCTTC,CASSPGGLASEGNEQFF
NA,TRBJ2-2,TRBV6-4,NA,TGTGCCAGCAGTCCCAAGACAGGAGAAAACACCGGGGAGCTGTTTTTT,CASSPKTGENTGELFF
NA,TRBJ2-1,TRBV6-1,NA,TGTGCCAGCACTTTGCAGGGGGGAACCTACAATGAGCAGTTCTTC,CASTLQGGTYNEQFF
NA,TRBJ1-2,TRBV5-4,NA,TGTGCCAGCAGCCTTTCGGGACTTCTCCGCAATACCTTC,CASSLSGLLRNTF
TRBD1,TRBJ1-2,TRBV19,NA,TGTGCCAGTATACGGACAGGGGGTAACTATGGCTACACCTTC,CASIRTGGNYGYTF
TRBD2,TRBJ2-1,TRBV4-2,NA,TGTGCCAGCAGCCCTTCTGGGCGGGAGGGCCTCAATGAGCAGTTCTTC,CASSPSGREGLNEQFF
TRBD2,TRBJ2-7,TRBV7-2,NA,TGTGCCAGCAGCTTTCCTACTAGCGGGAGTGACGAGCAGTACTTC,CASSFPTSGSDEQYF
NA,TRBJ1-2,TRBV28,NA,TGTGCCAGCAGCTCGACTGAGTATGGCTACACCTTC,CASSSTEYGYTF
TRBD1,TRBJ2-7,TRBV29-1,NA,TGCAGCGTCGGACAGGGGGAGCAGTACTTC,CSVGQGEQYF
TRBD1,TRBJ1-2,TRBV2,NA,TGTGCCAGCAGGATCGGACAGGGAGACGGCTACACCTTC,CASRIGQGDGYTF
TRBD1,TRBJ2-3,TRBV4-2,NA,TGTGCCAGCAGCCAAGATCGGGGACAGGGTCCAGATACGCAGTATTTT,CASSQDRGQGPDTQYF
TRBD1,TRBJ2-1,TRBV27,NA,TGTGCCAGCCTTACTACCGGGACAGACTTATACAATGAGCAGTTCTTC,CASLTTGTDLYNEQFF
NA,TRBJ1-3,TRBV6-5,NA,TGTGCCAGCAGTTACCGGAGGGTGGGGGGAAACACCATATATTTT,CASSYRRVGGNTIYF
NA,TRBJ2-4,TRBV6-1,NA,TGTGCCAGCAGTGTCTGGGCCGGTAAAAACATTCAGTACTTC,CASSVWAGKNIQYF
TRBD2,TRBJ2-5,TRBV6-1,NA,TGTGCCAGCAGTCGTAGCGGGCGAGCAGAGACCCAGTACTTC,CASSRSGRAETQYF
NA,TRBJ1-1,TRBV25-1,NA,TGTGCCAGCAGTGACGAGGGAGTTAACACTGAAGCTTTCTTT,CASSDEGVNTEAFF
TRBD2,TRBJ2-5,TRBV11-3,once,TGTGCCAGCAGCTGGGGACTAGCGTCGCAAGAGACCCAGTACTTC,CASSWGLASQETQYF
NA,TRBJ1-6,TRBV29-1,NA,TGCAGCGTTGAGAGGAGGGATTCACCCCTCCACTTT,CSVERRDSPLHF
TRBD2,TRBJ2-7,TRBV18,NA,TGTGCCAGCTCACCGGGACTAGCGGGAGCCTACGAGCAGTACTTC,CASSPGLAGAYEQYF
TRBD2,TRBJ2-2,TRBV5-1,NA,TGCGCCAGCAGCCCGAGACTAGCGGGGGGAGCCGGGGAGCTGTTTTTT,CASSPRLAGGAGELFF
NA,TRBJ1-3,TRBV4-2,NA,TGTGCCAGCAGCCAAGCATACAGGGTTGAAAACACCATATATTTT,CASSQAYRVENTIYF
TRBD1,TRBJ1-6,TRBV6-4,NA,TGTGCCACCGGGACAGGTGGTGATAATTCACCCCTCCACTTT,CATGTGGDNSPLHF
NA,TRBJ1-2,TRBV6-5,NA,TGTGCCAGCAGTTACTTGAGGGACACCAACTATGGCTACACCTTC,CASSYLRDTNYGYTF
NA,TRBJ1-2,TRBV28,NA,TGTGCCAGCAGGGGAGGACCGTCCCTATATGGCTACACCTTC,CASRGGPSLYGYTF
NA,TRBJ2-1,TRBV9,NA,TGTGCCAGCAGCGTAGTACAGAACAATGAGCAGTTCTTC,CASSVVQNNEQFF
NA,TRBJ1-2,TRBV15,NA,TGTGCCACCAGCAGATATGGGGCCGGAATCTATGGCTACACCTTC,CATSRYGAGIYGYTF
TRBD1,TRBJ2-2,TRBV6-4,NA,TGTGCCAGCAGTGCTGAGGGGGCCGGCACCGGGGAGCTGTTTTTT,CASSAEGAGTGELFF
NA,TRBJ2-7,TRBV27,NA,TGTGCCAGCATCGAATCGGGGGGCGGATACGAGCAGTACTTC,CASIESGGGYEQYF
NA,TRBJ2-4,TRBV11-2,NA,TGTGCCAGCAGCCCTCTATCGGACATTCAGTACTTC,CASSPLSDIQYF
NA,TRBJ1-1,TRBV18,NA,TGTGCCAGCTCCCACCGACAGAAGGATCACATGAACACTGAAGCTTTCTTT,CASSHRQKDHMNTEAFF
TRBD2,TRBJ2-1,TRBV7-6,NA,TGTGCCAGCACCATTGACCTGGGGGGGAGAAACAATGAGCAGTTCTTC,CASTIDLGGRNNEQFF
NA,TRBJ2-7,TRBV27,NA,TGTGCCAGCAGTACAGGGACGTATTACGAGCAGTACTTC,CASSTGTYYEQYF
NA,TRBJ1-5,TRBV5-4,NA,TGTGCCAGCAGCTTGCTTCCAGGCAGGCAGCCCCAGCATTTT,CASSLLPGRQPQHF
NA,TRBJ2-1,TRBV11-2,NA,TGTGCCAGCAGCTTAGTATTTCCGGGGTACAATGAGCAGTTCTTC,CASSLVFPGYNEQFF
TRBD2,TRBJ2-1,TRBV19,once,TGTGCCAGTAGTTTCCGGACTAGCGGAGAGCAGTTCTTC,CASSFRTSGEQFF
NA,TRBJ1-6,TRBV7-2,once,TGTGCCAGCAGCCCCATGACGGCGGAGGGGTCACCCCTCCACTTT,CASSPMTAEGSPLHF
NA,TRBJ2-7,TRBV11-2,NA,TGTGCCAGCAGCTTAAGTTGGTCAGGGGTTCAAAGGGAGCAGTACTTC,CASSLSWSGVQREQYF
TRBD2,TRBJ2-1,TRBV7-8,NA,TGTGCCAGCAGCCCAAGGGGCGGGAGTCTCAATGAGCAGTTCTTC,CASSPRGGSLNEQFF